This T cell receptor (beta chain) was identified in a study of T cell repertoires in cytomegalovirus infection (dated by TCRdb to the late 2010s). Study-wide context: Donor HLA type was relevant to the analysis, because carriage of CMV infection together with the matching HLA type was indicated by public TCR beta signatures.

Reads for this sample came from an Illumina HiSeq 1500. In-frame beta chains were kept once TCRdb had trimmed the public reads at Q25 with fastp and called clones with MiXCR. Here each entry gathers all rows of one CDR3 protein and keeps the most common genes and DNA. The sample table records 200,000 to 300,000 distinct CDR3 sequences; 8% to 9.5% of these occur just once. The ten largest clones capture over 12% of the sample. What the work shows at the level of the full study, not this receptor alone: The ex vivo response was dominated by HLA-C-restricted CMV-specific TCR beta clonotypes, which also provided the single most frequent clonotype in two of eight donors. In both this cohort and an independent cohort of over 350 donors, the cumulative frequency of public TCR beta family members distinguished carriers of CMV infection plus the relevant HLA type.

This clonotype was recorded many times. Its antigen is still unknown. The record has no base qualities; no much larger clone is one base away. Sequencing used PBMCs. The clonotype originates from a human donor in good health (CMV status not recorded). Some clones in this sample may be carry-over from other donors' samples.

In nucleotides, the sequence is TGCAGCGTCCTCGGGCAGGGTGGCACTGAAGCTTTCTTT. It encodes CSVLGQGGTEAFF. The chain joins TRBV29-1 to TRBJ1-1; the D region possibly corresponds to TRBD1 (5 bases align). Trimming costs V 6 bases and J 4 bases, and their ends lie 15 bases apart. Reading from cysteine to phenylalanine, the CDR3 counts 13 amino acids. This entry keeps only the CDR3 DNA: 39 bases, framed from base 1. Per the germline V gene, SQVTM is the CDR1 and ANQGSEA is the CDR2. The reference TRBV29-1 and TRBJ1-1 proteins fill in what lies around the CDR3, so the full variable domain reads SAVISQKPSRDICQRGTSLTIQCQVDSQVTMMFWYRQQPGQSLTLIATANQGSEATYESGFVIDKFPISRPNLTFSTLTVSNMSPEDSSIYLCSVLGQGGTEAFFGQGTRLTVV.